This TCR beta chain derives from a study of cytomegalovirus exposure and HLA in healthy donors. Study-level points and caveats: Previously analyzed data showed that most TCR beta V segments were productive at a frequency of about 90% or about 30%.

The donors comprised healthy bone marrow donors. This CDR3 region has 15 residues. Germline-derived CDR1 and CDR2 are SNHLY and FYNNEI. V shed 7 bases and J 4 bases; nucleotides not matched to a gene: 11. PCR primers comprised 60 Vbeta and 13 Jbeta primers. Profiling relied on immunoSEQ multiplex PCR, and the TCRdb table lists in-frame clones only, not all of them. The table lists under 200,000 clones, about 80% of them singletons. In regard to this clone: Its specificity is unknown.

The TCR originated in a young woman in good health and CMV-seropositive. The sample was PBMCs. This sequence joins TRBV2 and TRBJ2-5; 8 bases are a match to TRBD2. CDR3 nucleotides: TGTGCCAGCATCCCTCTAGTAGCGGGGACAGAGACCCAGTACTTC. As protein: CASIPLVAGTETQYF.